This TCR beta chain was recovered during a study of tumor-infiltrating lymphocytes in primary liver carcinoma (dated by TCRdb to 2015 to 2018). About the investigation overall: Hepatocellular carcinoma (four) or combined HCC and intrahepatic cholangiocarcinoma (one) was present in the five patients, who were three men and two women aged 30 to 69 years. Each sample produced roughly 3.5 to 7.5 million productive TCRbeta reads, and read depth showed no significant difference between tissue types. The study combined TCRbeta repertoire sequencing, expression microarrays and whole-exome sequencing across five regions of each liver tumor, with adjacent normal tissue and blood. TCRbeta repertoire sequencing covered roughly 35 specimens from 5 patients: approximately 25 tumor regions, 5 adjacent noncancerous liver tissues and 5 peripheral blood samples. Technical replicate repertoires showed high reproducibility, with mean shared-clone rates approximately 0.87 and correlation coefficients above 0.95. The five patients had tumors staged T1-T3 N0M0, with maximum diameters ranging from roughly 4 to 10 cm. To link TCRbeta repertoire diversity with the local molecular phenotype, the 25 tumor region samples were profiled using Agilent mRNA microarrays. Study-wide findings and limitations: Since the samples were bulk and unsorted, there was no way to compare CD4+ and CD8+ T cell repertoires. Only about 8-24% of top clones were present in all five regions of a tumor, suggesting spatial heterogeneity of tumor-infiltrating T cells. Repertoire overlap was higher between tumor regions (mean about 36%) than tumor-adjacent (17%) or tumor-blood (about 14%) pairs, consistent with antigen-driven expansion. Only five patients were included in the study, and the authors note that the findings should be validated in a larger study. Only the TCR beta chain was sequenced, so true repertoire diversity is likely underestimated because unpaired alpha chains were not captured. The top 250 clones accounted for a significantly greater share of the repertoire in tumors than in blood (p = 0.039).

Counted from cysteine to phenylalanine, this CDR3 has 13 amino acids. This entry keeps only the CDR3 DNA: 39 bases, framed from base 1. The germline V gene yields SGHRS for CDR1 and YFSETQ for CDR2. The trim is 0 bases for V and 4 bases for J, with a gap of 7 bases between the germline ends. Using a constant-region primer and ProtoScript II reverse transcriptase, TCRbeta-specific cDNA was reverse-transcribed from roughly 500 ng total RNA. The TCRbeta libraries were prepared through three rounds of nested multiplex PCR following a slightly modified ARM-PCR procedure. Each of the first two PCR rounds ran for about 10 cycles using multiplex TRBV1-TRBV30 forward primers together with a Cbeta reverse primer. Sample barcodes and Illumina adapters were attached in a final 25-cycle PCR using Deep VentR polymerase. Amplicons of 200-500 bp were gel-purified with a QIAquick gel extraction kit before sequencing. The TCRbeta amplicons were sequenced with 250-bp paired-end reads on an Illumina HiSeq 2500. The paper's processing steps were these. Reads were quality-trimmed with Trimmomatic v0.33, and paired reads were merged with FLASH v1.2.11 to recover full CDR3 sequences. MiGEC v1.2.1b assigned V, D and J germline segments to the rearranged TCRbeta sequences. Clonotype statistics and Shannon-Wiener diversity indices were calculated with VDJtools v1.0.0. To cut down on sampling bias, every analysis after diversity analysis relied on just the 250 most abundant clonotypes from each sample. The public reads were quality trimmed at Q25 with fastp and then assembled into clones with MiXCR by TCRdb, keeping productive beta chains. For every CDR3 protein sequence, its rows merge into one entry that carries the most common genes and DNA. The V and J calls, along with clone size, are taken from TCRdb and not from the paper's own processing. Within this sample are about 70,000 distinct CDR3 sequences, with roughly two thirds of them counted one time only. In total, the top ten clones hold 28% of the sample.

Total RNA and DNA were co-extracted from around 20-30 mg of bulk tissue with the AllPrep DNA/RNA mini kit, without cell sorting. Between late 2015 and March 2016, a handful of patients in China with histopathologically diagnosed primary liver carcinoma had their tumors surgically resected. At the time of sampling, the patients had chronic HBV infection and had not received any treatment. Five spatially separated regions were sampled per tumor: superior, inferior, left-lateral and right-lateral poles, plus the tumor centre. According to histology, viable tumor cells made up more than 85% of every tumor sample. Fresh tumor and adjacent tissue pieces were bisected, with one half stored in RNAlater at -80 degrees C and the other half sent for histology. In its sample, this clonotype was seen many times. Its antigen remains undetermined. No base quality information exists; no much larger clone differs at one position.

The TCR was taken from a man aged 40-50 years with primary liver carcinoma and hepatitis B virus infection. Material for sequencing was liver tumor tissue from sampling region 4. The cell subset or site label here, explained by the study, means: tumor region T4, right-lateral pole. This sequence uses TRBV5-1 and TRBJ2-5; TRBD2 could be the D gene, as 6 bases match. This receptor has the CDR3 CASSLEEGETQYF. Here is the DNA: TGCGCCAGCAGCTTGGAGGAGGGAGAGACCCAGTACTTC.